The rows below give T cell receptor beta chains drawn from one sample of a study of shared clonotypes between healthy human individuals. TCRdb's table, derived via immunoSEQ multiplex PCR, lists solely in-frame clones and lacks some. The repertoire includes around 330,000 clones, approximately 79% of them detected once, and about 9.4% sits in the top ten. The sample taken for sequencing was memory CD4+ T cells sorted from blood. The receptors stem from a young man in good health. Both conserved end residues are part of each CDR3. The D gene is left open where the match is weak. Clone size is shown for a subset of rows, as once, few, many or a class of expanded clone.

cdr3_aa cdr3_nt v_call clone_size j_call d_call
CAWSGPPSGYEQYF TGTGCCTGGAGTGGACCGCCCAGTGGGTACGAGCAGTACTTC TRBV30 - TRBJ2-7 -
CASSQDYQETQYF TGTGCCAGCAGTCAGGACTACCAAGAGACCCAGTACTTC TRBV6-1 few TRBJ2-5 -
CASSESGAGEETQYF TGTGCCAGCAGTGAATCGGGAGCGGGGGAAGAGACCCAGTACTTC TRBV25-1 few TRBJ2-5 TRBD2
CASSYLAGVVGEQFF TGTGCCAGCAGTTACCTAGCGGGAGTGGTCGGTGAGCAGTTCTTC TRBV6-5 few TRBJ2-1 TRBD2
CAMGGSGNTIYF TGTGCCATGGGGGGGTCTGGAAACACCATATATTTT TRBV10-3 - TRBJ1-3 -
CASSVEQGPYEQYF TGTGCCAGCAGCGTTGAACAGGGCCCCTACGAGCAGTACTTC TRBV9 - TRBJ2-7 -
CASSPPRASTDTQYF TGTGCCAGCAGCCCACCCCGTGCTAGCACAGATACGCAGTATTTT TRBV7-6 - TRBJ2-3 -
CASSLQGLGEKLFF TGCGCCAGCAGTCTACAGGGTTTGGGAGAAAAACTGTTTTTT TRBV5-1 - TRBJ1-4 -
CASSYVQGYGEAFF TGTGCCAGCAGTTACGTGCAGGGCTATGGTGAAGCTTTCTTT TRBV6-5 - TRBJ1-1 -
CASSPTAYSYEQYF TGTGCCAGCAGTCCCACCGCATATTCCTACGAGCAGTACTTC TRBV28 - TRBJ2-7 -
CASTSGGTNTEAFF TGTGCCAGCACCTCGGGAGGAACGAACACTGAAGCTTTCTTT TRBV28 - TRBJ1-1 -
CASSPLITSGMNNEQFF TGTGCCAGCTCACCCCTTATTACTAGCGGAATGAACAATGAGCAGTTCTTC TRBV18 - TRBJ2-1 TRBD2
CASSLGRELGANEQFF TGTGCCAGCAGCTTAGGGCGGGAGTTAGGGGCCAATGAGCAGTTCTTC TRBV7-8 - TRBJ2-1 TRBD2
CASSLGVVVTDTQYF TGTGCCAGCAGCTTAGGTGTGGTGGTCACAGATACGCAGTATTTT TRBV7-2 - TRBJ2-3 -
CASSESRVVNTIYF TGCGCCAGCAGTGAGTCAAGGGTTGTAAACACCATATATTTT TRBV10-2 - TRBJ1-3 -
CASSLGQRETQYF TGCGCCAGCAGCTTGGGGCAGAGAGAGACCCAGTACTTC TRBV5-1 few TRBJ2-5 -
CASSLNHPGTVMNTEAFF TGTGCCAGCAGCTTAAATCATCCTGGGACAGTCATGAACACTGAAGCTTTCTTT TRBV7-9 - TRBJ1-1 TRBD1
CASRQASLFGYTF TGTGCCAGCAGACAGGCTTCTCTTTTTGGCTACACCTTC TRBV28 - TRBJ1-2 -
CASKDRADQPQHF TGTGCCAGTAAAGACAGGGCGGATCAGCCCCAGCATTTT TRBV19 few TRBJ1-5 TRBD1
CASSQVGGQVNQPQHF TGTGCCAGCAGCCAAGTGGGAGGACAGGTAAATCAGCCCCAGCATTTT TRBV4-2 - TRBJ1-5 TRBD1
CASSFGLAGSADTQYF TGCGCCAGCAGCTTCGGACTAGCGGGATCGGCAGATACGCAGTATTTT TRBV5-1 few TRBJ2-3 TRBD2
CASSQEAGGPGELFF TGTGCCAGCAGCCAAGAAGCGGGAGGGCCCGGGGAGCTGTTTTTT TRBV4-2 - TRBJ2-2 TRBD2
CASSTGVGEKLFF TGTGCCAGCAGCACAGGGGTCGGGGAAAAACTGTTTTTT TRBV11-1 - TRBJ1-4 TRBD1
CASSMGQATDTQYF TGTGCCAGTAGTATGGGACAGGCTACAGATACGCAGTATTTT TRBV19 - TRBJ2-3 TRBD1
CATGGGSYNEQFF TGTGCCACTGGGGGTGGCTCCTACAATGAGCAGTTCTTC TRBV10-3 once TRBJ2-1 -
CSVSGRALNEQFF TGCAGCGTCAGCGGGAGGGCCCTTAATGAGCAGTTCTTC TRBV29-1 - TRBJ2-1 TRBD2
CASRQSSGNTIYF TGTGCCAGCAGGCAGAGCTCTGGAAACACCATATATTTT TRBV2 few TRBJ1-3 -
CASSQESVGTEAFF TGCGCCAGCAGCCAAGAGTCAGTCGGGACAGAAGCTTTCTTT TRBV4-3 - TRBJ1-1 -
CASSRKGKETQYF TGTGCCAGCAGCCGTAAGGGGAAAGAGACCCAGTACTTC TRBV14 - TRBJ2-5 -
CASSIGNTGELFF TGTGCCAGTAGTATCGGGAACACCGGGGAGCTGTTTTTT TRBV19 - TRBJ2-2 -
CALSVDRGYEQYF TGTGCCCTGAGCGTGGACAGGGGATACGAGCAGTACTTC TRBV6-1 once TRBJ2-7 TRBD1
CASSQFYEQYF TGTGCCAGCAGTCAGTTTTACGAGCAGTACTTC TRBV6-1 - TRBJ2-7 -
CASSVVQSTDTQYF TGTGCCAGCAGTGTCGTCCAGTCCACAGATACGCAGTATTTT TRBV6-5 - TRBJ2-3 -
CASSQQQNTEAFF TGTGCCAGCAGCCAACAACAGAACACTGAAGCTTTCTTT TRBV7-2 - TRBJ1-1 -
CASSQVLQGPNTGELFF TGCGCCAGCAGCCAAGTGCTACAGGGGCCCAACACCGGGGAGCTGTTTTTT TRBV4-3 - TRBJ2-2 TRBD1
CASSLVGTSGSPYEQYF TGTGCCAGCAGCTTAGTTGGGACTAGCGGGAGCCCCTACGAGCAGTACTTC TRBV13 - TRBJ2-7 TRBD2
CASSERGTGGDRYGYTF TGTGCCAGCAGCGAAAGGGGAACAGGGGGCGATCGCTATGGCTACACCTTC TRBV13 - TRBJ1-2 TRBD1
CASCNFKGGLSNQPQHF TGTGCCAGTTGCAACTTCAAGGGCGGGCTTAGCAATCAGCCCCAGCATTTT TRBV19 few TRBJ1-5 -
CASSERGGLGTEAFF TGTGCCAGCAGTGAAAGGGGGGGATTAGGCACTGAAGCTTTCTTT TRBV6-1 - TRBJ1-1 -
CASSLAGYEQYF TGTGCCAGCAGCTTAGCAGGTTACGAGCAGTACTTC TRBV11-2 many TRBJ2-7 -
CASTRGDTYEQYF TGTGCCAGCACCCGGGGGGACACCTACGAGCAGTACTTC TRBV6-1 few TRBJ2-7 -
CASSSRDRGRTGELFF TGCGCCAGCAGCTCCCGGGACAGGGGGCGAACCGGGGAGCTGTTTTTT TRBV5-1 - TRBJ2-2 TRBD1
CASSLQDRVDF TGTGCCAGCAGCTTACAGGACAGGGTAGATTTC TRBV7-8 - TRBJ2-7 TRBD1
CASRTDRRDEQYF TGTGCCAGCAGGACGGACAGGAGGGACGAGCAGTACTTC TRBV28 - TRBJ2-7 -
CASSLGNLGQYNEQFF TGCGCCAGCAGCTTGGGGAACTTAGGTCAATACAATGAGCAGTTCTTC TRBV5-1 - TRBJ2-1 -
CAISVSGDNQPQHF TGTGCCATCAGTGTATCAGGGGACAATCAGCCCCAGCATTTT TRBV10-3 - TRBJ1-5 -
CASSPRGRDSYEQYF TGTGCCAGCTCACCACGGGGGCGGGACTCCTACGAGCAGTACTTC TRBV18 - TRBJ2-7 -